These 4 T cell receptor beta chains were all obtained from the same sample, sequenced in a study of T cells in Graves' hyperthyroidism and ophthalmopathy. Regions amplified from RNA transcripts were the TCR beta CDR3 regions. First-round RT-PCR of the TCR CDR3 relied on the HTBI primer set. Via MiXCR, TCRdb re-called the multiplex PCR reads, giving one row per CDR3 protein. This sample carries about 610,000 distinct CDR3 sequences, roughly 14% of them seen once, and the ten largest clones take approximately 4.2%. The sequencing sample was made of blood. The receptor source for this set is a woman aged 40 to 50 with Graves' ophthalmopathy.

This clonotype was detected a few times. J is TRBJ2-7 and V is TRBV7-9, with 10 positions matching TRBD1. The ends lost 1 base at V and 7 bases at J; junction bases unmatched: 4. The CDR3 consists of 14 residues. CDR1 SEHNR and CDR2 FQNEAQ come from the germline V gene (reference sequence). The CDR3 DNA reads TGTGCCAGCAGCTTAGGGGGGACAGGGGATGAGCAGTACTTC. Translating gives CASSLGGTGDEQYF.

The chain joins TRBV18 to TRBJ2-7, with D possibly matching TRBD2 (5 bases). Germline V gives CDR1 KGHSH, CDR2 LQKENI. Deletions cut 6 bases from V and 2 bases from J, with 11 bases between. The CDR3 sequence is 13 residues long. This chain's CDR3 is CASSPDSAYEQYF. Here the CDR3 DNA reads TGTGCCAGCTCGCCGGACTCCGCCTACGAGCAGTACTTC. Full variable domain (rest looked up from reference TRBV18 and TRBJ2-7): NAGVMQNPRHLVRRRGQEARLRCSPMKGHSHVYWYRQLPEEGLKFMVYLQKENIIDESGMPKERFSAEFPKEGPSILRIQQVVRGDSAAYFCASSPDSAYEQYFGPGTRLTVT.

The V call is TRBV12-3 or TRBV12-4, the J call TRBJ2-5; D possibly corresponds to TRBD1 (6 bases). Trimming pared 4 bases from V and 2 bases from J, leaving 14 bases between. CDR3 length equals 15 residues. The CDR3 here is CASSYRTAAQETQYF. CDR3 DNA sequence: TGTGCCAGCAGTTACCGGACAGCGGCGCAAGAGACCCAGTACTTC.

This clonotype was detected a few times. V gene TRBV5-1 combines with J gene TRBJ1-3, with D maybe TRBD1 (6 bases). V lost 1 base, J lost 0 bases, and 11 bases lay in between. The CDR3 runs 16 residues. Germline lookup yields CDR1 SGHRS and CDR2 YFSETQ. DNA for the CDR3: TGCGCCAGCAGCTTGCGGGGGCTGATCTCTGGAAACACCATATATTTT. This sequence encodes CASSLRGLISGNTIYF.